A selection of T cell receptor beta chains follows, all from one sample in a study of T cells in Graves' hyperthyroidism and ophthalmopathy. Via MiXCR, TCRdb re-called the multiplex PCR reads, giving one row per CDR3 protein. The table shows roughly 93,000 distinct CDR3 sequences, with roughly 40% occurring only once. The source material was peripheral blood or thyroid tissue (not recorded which). Every receptor here comes from a woman aged 25-40 years with Graves' hyperthyroidism. Both conserved end residues are part of each CDR3. Fields, in order: J gene, clone size, CDR3 length, V gene, D gene, CDR3 protein, CDR3 DNA. The D gene is left open where the match is weak. The size of a clone is reported for some rows only, either as once, few or many, or as a class for expanded clones.

TRBJ1-2	NA	14	TRBV5-4	NA	CASSLYRDTYGYTF	TGTGCCAGCAGCTTGTACCGGGACACCTATGGCTACACCTTC
TRBJ2-2	many	18	TRBV5-1	NA	CASSLGPDSVLHTGELFF	TGCGCCAGCAGCTTGGGTCCGGACAGCGTCCTACACACCGGGGAGCTGTTTTTT
TRBJ1-3	NA	13	TRBV7-3	NA	CASSSTGTNTIYF	TGTGCCAGCAGCTCAACAGGTACGAACACCATATATTTT
TRBJ2-3	many	15	TRBV6-1	NA	CASSEGVGDTDTQYF	TGTGCCAGCAGTGAAGGGGTCGGAGACACAGATACGCAGTATTTT
TRBJ1-5	many	15	TRBV20-1	TRBD1	CSARVPGQGDQPQHF	TGCAGTGCTAGAGTCCCGGGACAGGGTGATCAGCCCCAGCATTTT
TRBJ1-1	few	13	TRBV7-3	NA	CASSSAPTGEAFF	TGTGCCAGCAGCTCCGCCCCGACGGGTGAAGCTTTCTTT
TRBJ1-2	many	16	TRBV10-3	NA	CAITSLRLKRGYGYTF	TGTGCCATCACCTCACTCCGGCTCAAACGAGGCTATGGCTACACCTTC
TRBJ1-4	NA	12	TRBV15	NA	CATSRWGGTLFF	TGTGCCACCAGCAGATGGGGGGGAACCCTGTTTTTT
TRBJ1-1	many	14	TRBV5-1	TRBD1	CASRGQGAGTEAFF	TGCGCCAGCAGAGGACAGGGGGCAGGCACTGAAGCTTTCTTT
TRBJ2-7	many	16	TRBV5-6	NA	CASSLLGFGESYEQYF	TGTGCCAGCAGCCTCCTCGGATTCGGGGAATCCTACGAGCAGTACTTC
TRBJ1-1	many	19	TRBV19	TRBD1	CASSSGGWTLLREFTEAFF	TGTGCCAGTAGTTCAGGGGGCTGGACGCTCCTCCGAGAGTTCACTGAAGCTTTCTTT
TRBJ1-5	many	15	TRBV27	TRBD1	CASSPGTGGNQPQHF	TGTGCCAGCAGTCCCGGGACAGGGGGTAATCAGCCCCAGCATTTT
TRBJ1-2	NA	11	TRBV2	NA	CASKYYCGHTF	TGTGCCAGCAAGTATTACTGTGGCCACACCTTC
TRBJ1-1	few	12	TRBV28	NA	CASSSPNAEAFF	TGTGCCAGCAGTTCGCCGAACGCTGAAGCTTTCTTT
TRBJ1-2	few	14	TRBV7-8	NA	CASSQEGALSGNTF	TGTGCCAGCAGCCAAGAAGGGGCCCTCTCTGGAAACACCTTC
TRBJ1-5	many	12	TRBV7-9	NA	CASSANYQPQHF	TGTGCCAGCAGCGCAAACTATCAGCCCCAGCATTTT
TRBJ1-6	NA	16	TRBV13	TRBD1	CASSPSGTEGDSPLHF	TGTGCCAGCAGCCCCTCCGGGACAGAAGGCGATTCACCCCTCCACTTT
TRBJ1-2	NA	15	TRBV2	TRBD1	CASGWVTGRVGGYTF	TGTGCCAGCGGATGGGTGACAGGGAGAGTGGGTGGCTACACCTTC
TRBJ2-5	NA	12	TRBV5-6	NA	CASTEGQETQYF	TGTGCCAGCACAGAGGGGCAAGAGACCCAGTACTTC
TRBJ1-2	NA	13	TRBV15	NA	CVTSPRGARGYTF	TGTGTCACCAGCCCCCGAGGGGCGAGAGGCTACACCTTC
TRBJ1-6	NA	14	TRBV7-2	NA	CASSLVVGDSPLHF	TGTGCCAGCAGCTTAGTAGTGGGGGACTCACCCCTCCACTTT
TRBJ2-2	many	15	TRBV7-2	NA	CASSVDTPNTGELFF	TGTGCCAGCAGCGTGGACACGCCGAACACCGGGGAGCTGTTTTTT
TRBJ1-1	NA	20	TRBV14	TRBD1	CASSQDVGPWDSYFDTEAFF	TGTGCCAGTAGCCAAGACGTAGGTCCTTGGGACAGTTATTTTGACACTGAAGCTTTCTTT
TRBJ1-5	NA	13	TRBV20-1	NA	CSARDVRGRGQHF	TGCAGTGCTAGAGATGTCAGGGGAAGGGGTCAGCATTTT
TRBJ2-7	many	11	TRBV5-5	NA	CASSLVDEQYF	TGTGCCAGCAGCTTGGTGGACGAGCAGTACTTC
TRBJ2-5	many	13	TRBV6-5	NA	CASSGAGFETQYF	TGTGCCAGCTCGGGGGCGGGATTTGAGACCCAGTACTTC
TRBJ1-3	many	15	TRBV10-1	NA	CASKGTFLSGNTIYF	TGCGCCAGCAAGGGGACGTTTCTCTCTGGAAACACCATATATTTT
TRBJ2-7	few	13	TRBV7-8	TRBD2	CASSRTSGNQQYF	TGTGCCAGCAGCAGAACTAGCGGGAACCAGCAGTACTTC
TRBJ1-6	NA	14	TRBV10-3	NA	CAIRHGDGNSPLHF	TGTGCCATCAGGCACGGGGACGGAAATTCACCCCTCCACTTT
TRBJ1-2	few	14	TRBV28	TRBD1	CASSPGTGGGGYTF	TGTGCCAGCAGTCCCGGGACAGGGGGTGGCGGCTACACCTTC
TRBJ2-5	many	15	TRBV5-4	TRBD1	CASSVPGQGPETQYF	TGTGCCAGCAGCGTCCCTGGACAGGGGCCGGAGACCCAGTACTTC
TRBJ1-5	NA	13	TRBV2	NA	CASTQGSNQPQHF	TGTGCCAGCACTCAGGGGAGCAATCAGCCCCAGCATTTT
TRBJ1-1	many	14	TRBV6-4	TRBD1	CASSDGTGGTEAFF	TGTGCCAGCAGTGATGGTACAGGGGGCACTGAAGCTTTCTTT
TRBJ2-6	NA	17	TRBV5-1	TRBD2	CASSLAGRGLGANVLTF	TGCGCCAGCAGCTTGGCCGGGAGGGGTCTGGGGGCCAACGTCCTGACTTTC
TRBJ1-2	many	14	TRBV16	NA	CASSVTRAGYGYTF	TGTGCCAGCAGCGTGACGAGAGCGGGCTATGGCTACACCTTC
TRBJ2-5	many	15	TRBV4-2	NA	CASSQGSSWWETQYF	TGTGCCAGCAGCCAAGGTTCTAGCTGGTGGGAGACCCAGTACTTC
TRBJ2-1	NA	17	TRBV12-3/TRBV12-4	TRBD2	CASSLALAGGFHNEQFF	TGTGCCAGCAGTTTAGCACTAGCGGGAGGGTTTCACAATGAGCAGTTCTTC
TRBJ2-2	many	14	TRBV28	TRBD1	CASKRTGGTGELFF	TGTGCCAGCAAGAGGACAGGGGGCACCGGGGAGCTGTTTTTT
TRBJ1-1	many	13	TRBV10-3	NA	CAISAAGNTEAFF	TGTGCCATCAGTGCCGCAGGGAACACTGAAGCTTTCTTT
TRBJ2-7	NA	13	TRBV20-1	TRBD1	CSAGPGQGYEQYF	TGCAGTGCTGGGCCGGGACAGGGCTACGAGCAGTACTTC
TRBJ2-7	NA	11	TRBV20-1	TRBD1	CSAWDRGYVQF	TGCAGTGCGTGGGACAGGGGCTACGTGCAATTC
TRBJ2-7	NA	15	TRBV9	TRBD2	CASSVGLAGGNEQYF	TGTGCCAGCAGCGTGGGACTAGCGGGAGGGAACGAGCAGTACTTC